The clone carrying this TCR beta chain is a singleton in its sample. The antigen remains undetermined. The CDR3 runs to 17 residues. V lost 2 bases to trimming and J lost 1 base, with 16 bases between them. Germline V gene sequence: CDR1 SGHTA, CDR2 FQGTGA. The sequenced template was cDNA made from the entire isolated RNA. Sequencing was performed with immunoSEQ multiplex PCR; in TCRdb, only in-frame clones are kept and a portion is missing. The table has about 150,000 clones, 10% seen once. The data derive from a study of beta chain features in type 1 diabetes. General study points: Among all four CD4+ subsets, Type 1 diabetes patients had TCRB CDR3s that were moderately but significantly shorter. Researchers cautioned that cDNA sequencing could over-represent cells with high TCR expression. Type 1 diabetes patients showed fewer insertions and more deletions at VDJ junctions.

A heparinised blood draw that averaged about 116 mL was obtained once from each donor. V is TRBV7-3 and J is TRBJ2-3, with a possible D match to TRBD1 (5 bases). The sequencing input was central memory CD4+ T cells from blood. This sequence was found in a man aged 25-45 years with type 1 diabetes. Written as DNA, the CDR3 is TGTGCCAGCAGCTTAGCGCCGACATCCAGGGGCACAGATACGCAGTATTTT. This sequence encodes CASSLAPTSRGTDTQYF. Variable domain in full (rest from reference TRBV7-3 and TRBJ2-3): GAGVSQTPSNKVTEKGKYVELRCDPISGHTALYWYRQSLGQGPEFLIYFQGTGAADDSGLPNDRFFAVRPEGSVSTLKIQRTERGDSAVYLCASSLAPTSRGTDTQYFGPGTRLTVL.